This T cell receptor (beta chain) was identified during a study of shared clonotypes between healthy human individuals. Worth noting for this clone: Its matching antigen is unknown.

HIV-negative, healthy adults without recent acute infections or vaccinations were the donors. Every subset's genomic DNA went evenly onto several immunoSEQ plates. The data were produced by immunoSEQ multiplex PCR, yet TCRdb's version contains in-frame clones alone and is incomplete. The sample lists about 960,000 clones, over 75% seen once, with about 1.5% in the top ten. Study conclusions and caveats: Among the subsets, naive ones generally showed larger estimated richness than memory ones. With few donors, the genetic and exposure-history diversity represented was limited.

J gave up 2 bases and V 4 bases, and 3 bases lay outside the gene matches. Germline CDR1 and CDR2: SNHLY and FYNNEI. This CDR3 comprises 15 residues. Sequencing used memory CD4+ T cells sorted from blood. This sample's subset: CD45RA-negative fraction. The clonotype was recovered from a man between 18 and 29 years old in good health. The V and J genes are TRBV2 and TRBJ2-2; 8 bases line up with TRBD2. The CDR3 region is CASSGGTRNTGELFF. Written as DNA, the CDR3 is TGTGCCAGCAGTGGAGGGACTAGAAACACCGGGGAGCTGTTTTTT.